The clone carrying this TCR beta chain was observed at least ten times. Its target is not known. Via MiXCR, TCRdb re-called the 5' RACE reads, giving one row per CDR3 protein. The sample lists about 500,000 distinct CDR3 sequences; about 12% were seen once. Germline values: CDR1 SQVTM, CDR2 ANQGSEA. The CDR3 has 10 amino acids. The V gene end was trimmed by 7 bases and the J gene end by 7 bases; junction bases not matched to a gene: 3. This sample was included in a study of CD8 T cells in ankylosing spondylitis. Study observations and caveats: Characteristic, it appeared, of ankylosing spondylitis blood was a TCR beta motif of eight highly homologous variants. Earlier studies detected some motif variants in reactive arthritis synovial fluid and blood. Clones linked to the disease showed a CD8+ phenotype. They occurred at relatively low frequencies in peripheral blood.

The sequenced material came from blood, either unsorted or a sorted T cell fraction (not recorded which). This TCR was recovered from a male donor with ankylosing spondylitis. This chain joins TRBV29-1 and TRBJ1-1; 7 bases agree with TRBD1. DNA for the CDR3: TGCAGCGCGGGGACAGATGAAGCTTTCTTT. It specifies CSAGTDEAFF. Complete variable domain (other parts from reference TRBV29-1 and TRBJ1-1): SAVISQKPSRDICQRGTSLTIQCQVDSQVTMMFWYRQQPGQSLTLIATANQGSEATYESGFVIDKFPISRPNLTFSTLTVSNMSPEDSSIYLCSAGTDEAFFGQGTRLTVV.